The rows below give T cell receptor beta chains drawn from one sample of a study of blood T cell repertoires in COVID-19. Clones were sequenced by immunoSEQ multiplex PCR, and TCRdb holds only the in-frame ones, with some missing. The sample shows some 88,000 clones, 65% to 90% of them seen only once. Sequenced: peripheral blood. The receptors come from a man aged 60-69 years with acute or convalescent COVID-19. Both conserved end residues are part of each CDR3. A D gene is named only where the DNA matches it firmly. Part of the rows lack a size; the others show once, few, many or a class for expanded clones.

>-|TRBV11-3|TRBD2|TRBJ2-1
CASSAGGSGTYNEQFF
TGTGCCAGCAGCGCGGGAGGTAGCGGGACCTACAATGAGCAGTTCTTC
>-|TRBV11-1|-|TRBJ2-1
CASSSDHLRRLDEQFF
TGTGCCAGCAGCTCCGACCATCTCCGTAGACTGGATGAGCAGTTCTTC
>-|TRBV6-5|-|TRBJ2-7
CASSYGGADEQYF
TGTGCCAGCAGTTACGGAGGGGCTGACGAGCAGTACTTC
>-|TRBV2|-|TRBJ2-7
CASSDSRYEQYF
TGTGCCAGCAGTGATTCGCGTTACGAGCAGTACTTC
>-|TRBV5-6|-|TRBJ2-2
CASSPTGTGELFF
TGTGCCAGCAGCCCTACAGGTACCGGGGAGCTGTTTTTT
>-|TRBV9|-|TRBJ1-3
CASSVLDTSVAGNTIYF
TGTGCCAGCAGCGTCCTGGACACTTCAGTTGCTGGAAACACCATATATTTT
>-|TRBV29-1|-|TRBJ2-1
CSVEGTGSSYNEQFF
TGCAGCGTGGAAGGCACAGGAAGCTCCTACAATGAGCAGTTCTTC
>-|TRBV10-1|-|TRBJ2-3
CASASEDTQYF
TGCGCCAGCGCCAGTGAAGATACGCAGTATTTT
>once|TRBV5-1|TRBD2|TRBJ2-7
CASSLKAGAYEQYF
TGCGCCAGCAGCTTAAAAGCGGGAGCCTACGAGCAGTACTTC
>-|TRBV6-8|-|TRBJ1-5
CASSYPQGPNQPQHF
TGTGCCAGCAGTTACCCCCAGGGGCCCAATCAGCCCCAGCATTTT
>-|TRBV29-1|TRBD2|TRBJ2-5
CSVRTSGSPGETQYF
TGCAGCGTGAGGACTAGCGGGAGCCCCGGGGAGACCCAGTACTTC
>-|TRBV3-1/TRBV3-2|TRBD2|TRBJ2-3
CASSLSGGVPDTQYF
TGTGCCAGCAGTCTTAGCGGGGGTGTCCCAGATACGCAGTATTTT
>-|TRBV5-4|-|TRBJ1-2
CASTSRGAVYGYTF
TGTGCCAGCACGTCCCGGGGGGCAGTCTATGGCTACACCTTC
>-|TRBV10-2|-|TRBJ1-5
CASSEVGGGQPQHF
TGCGCCAGCAGTGAGGTTGGGGGAGGTCAGCCCCAGCATTTT
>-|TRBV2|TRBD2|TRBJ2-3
CASSERSGGADSTDTQYF
TGTGCCAGCAGTGAACGCAGCGGGGGGGCGGATTCCACAGATACGCAGTATTTT
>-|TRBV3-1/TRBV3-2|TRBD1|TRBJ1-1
CASSRGQAGEAFF
TGTGCCAGCAGCCGAGGACAGGCGGGTGAAGCTTTCTTT
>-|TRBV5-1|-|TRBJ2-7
CASSLGQGYHEQYF
TGCGCCAGCAGCTTGGGGCAGGGTTATCACGAGCAGTACTTC
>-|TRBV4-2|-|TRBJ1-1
CASSQDSRVRGEAFF
TGTGCCAGCAGCCAAGATTCACGTGTCAGGGGTGAAGCTTTCTTT
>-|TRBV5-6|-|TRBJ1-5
CASSLGVGNQPQHF
TGTGCCAGCAGCTTAGGGGTGGGCAATCAGCCCCAGCATTTT
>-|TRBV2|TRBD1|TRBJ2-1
CASSPTGGIGNEQFF
TGTGCCAGCAGTCCGACAGGGGGAATCGGCAATGAGCAGTTCTTC
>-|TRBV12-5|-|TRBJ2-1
CASGPLREPFF
TGTGCTAGTGGCCCACTACGTGAGCCGTTCTTC
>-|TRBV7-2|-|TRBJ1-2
CASSLGSGGGYGYTF
TGTGCCAGCAGCTTAGGATCGGGGGGCGGGTATGGCTACACCTTC